This TCR beta chain was sequenced in a study of blood T cell repertoires in COVID-19. Study information: PBMCs, B-cell-depleted T cells, or T cells were the source of the cDNA or gDNA that made up the material.

The CDR3 consists of 14 residues. CDR1 is MDHEN, CDR2 SYDVKM, per germline. Trimming took off 3 bases at V and 9 bases at J, with 15 bases between the two ends. Before being deemed recovered, Cohort 3 donors had two negative PCRs, clearance, or symptom resolution. Profiled with immunoSEQ multiplex PCR; TCRdb holds only in-frame clones, not every one. The profile shows around 280,000 clones, around 88% of them singletons. This sequence originates from a woman aged 35 to 49 who had recovered from COVID-19. The J gene is TRBJ2-1, the V gene TRBV28, with D unresolved. Sample: PBMCs or T cells enriched from blood (not recorded which). The CDR3 DNA reads TGTGCCAGCAGTTTCGCCAGACAATTCGGTGAGCAGTTCTTC. This gives the protein CASSFARQFGEQFF.